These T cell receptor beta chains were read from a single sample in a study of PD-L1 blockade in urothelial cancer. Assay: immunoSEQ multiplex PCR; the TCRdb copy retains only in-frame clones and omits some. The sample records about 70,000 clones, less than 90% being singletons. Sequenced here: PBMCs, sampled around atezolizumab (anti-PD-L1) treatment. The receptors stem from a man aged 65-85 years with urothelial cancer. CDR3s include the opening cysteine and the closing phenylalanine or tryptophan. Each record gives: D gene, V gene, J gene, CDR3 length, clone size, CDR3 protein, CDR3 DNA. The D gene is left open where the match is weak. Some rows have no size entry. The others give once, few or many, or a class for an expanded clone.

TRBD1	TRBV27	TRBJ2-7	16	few	CASSPLRDRTAYEQYF	TGTGCCAGCAGTCCGCTCCGGGACAGGACCGCCTACGAGCAGTACTTC
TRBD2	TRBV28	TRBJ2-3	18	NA	CASSFSGLAGGNTDTQYF	TGTGCCAGCAGTTTCTCAGGACTAGCGGGAGGGAACACAGATACGCAGTATTTT
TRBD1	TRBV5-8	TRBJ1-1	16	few	CASVQGQGAMNTEAFF	TGTGCCAGCGTACAGGGACAGGGGGCGATGAACACTGAAGCTTTCTTT
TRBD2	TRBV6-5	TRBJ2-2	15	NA	CASSTSGSVDGELFF	TGTGCCAGCAGTACTAGCGGGAGTGTGGACGGGGAGCTGTTTTTT
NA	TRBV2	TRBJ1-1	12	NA	CASSVNRLEAFF	TGTGCCAGCAGTGTCAACAGGCTTGAAGCTTTCTTT
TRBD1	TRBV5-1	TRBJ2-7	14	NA	CASTGPGTGSEQYF	TGCGCCAGCACCGGTCCCGGGACAGGGTCCGAGCAGTACTTC
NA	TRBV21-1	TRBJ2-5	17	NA	CASSKWIRGQDSETQYF	TGTGCCAGCAGCAAATGGATCAGGGGACAGGACAGTGAGACCCAGTACTTC
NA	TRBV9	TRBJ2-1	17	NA	CASSVGAGGQGYNEQFF	TGTGCCAGCAGCGTAGGTGCCGGGGGGCAGGGCTACAATGAGCAGTTCTTC
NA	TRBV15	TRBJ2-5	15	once	CATSRDRSAAETQYF	TGTGCCACCAGCAGAGATCGGTCCGCTGCGGAGACCCAGTACTTC
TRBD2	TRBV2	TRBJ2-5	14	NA	CASSPLAGGGTQYF	TGTGCCAGCAGTCCTCTAGCGGGCGGAGGGACCCAGTACTTC
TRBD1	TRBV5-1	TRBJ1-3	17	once	CASSAGQGYRSGNTIYF	TGCGCCAGCAGCGCGGGACAGGGGTATCGGTCTGGAAACACCATATATTTT
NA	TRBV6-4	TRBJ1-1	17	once	CASSDPWAGLLNTEAFF	TGTGCCAGCAGTGACCCCTGGGCAGGGCTTTTGAACACTGAAGCTTTCTTT
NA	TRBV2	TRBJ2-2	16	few	CASSEWGSANTGELFF	TGTGCCAGCAGTGAATGGGGTAGCGCGAACACCGGGGAGCTGTTTTTT
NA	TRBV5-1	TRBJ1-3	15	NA	CASSLFPGAGNTIYF	TGCGCCAGCAGCTTGTTTCCGGGAGCTGGAAACACCATATATTTT
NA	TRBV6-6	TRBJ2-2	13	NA	CATHSGVLAGLFF	TGTGCCACTCATTCCGGGGTTCTAGCAGGGCTGTTTTTT
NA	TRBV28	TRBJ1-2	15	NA	CASSSAPTSNYGYTF	TGTGCCAGCAGTTCCGCTCCAACTTCTAACTATGGCTACACCTTC